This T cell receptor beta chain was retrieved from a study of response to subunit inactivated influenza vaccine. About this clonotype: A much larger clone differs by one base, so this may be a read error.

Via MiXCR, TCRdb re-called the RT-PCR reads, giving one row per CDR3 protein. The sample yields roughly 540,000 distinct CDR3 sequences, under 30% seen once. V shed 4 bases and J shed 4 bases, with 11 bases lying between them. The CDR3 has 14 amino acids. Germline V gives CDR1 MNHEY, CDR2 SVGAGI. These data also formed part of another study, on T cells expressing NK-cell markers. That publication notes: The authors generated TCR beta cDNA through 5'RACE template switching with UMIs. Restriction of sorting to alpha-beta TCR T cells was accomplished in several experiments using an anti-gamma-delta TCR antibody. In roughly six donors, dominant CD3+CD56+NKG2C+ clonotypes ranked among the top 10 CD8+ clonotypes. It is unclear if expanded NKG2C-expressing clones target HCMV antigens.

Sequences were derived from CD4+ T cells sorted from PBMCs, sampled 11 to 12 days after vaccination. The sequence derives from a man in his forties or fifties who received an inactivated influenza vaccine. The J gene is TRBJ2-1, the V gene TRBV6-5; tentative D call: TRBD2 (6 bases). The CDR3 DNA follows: TGTGCCAGCAGTTCGGGACTGGGGTACAATGAGCAGTTCTTC. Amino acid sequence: CASSSGLGYNEQFF.